The next 20 T cell receptor beta chains were all read from a single sample in a study of T cells in Graves' hyperthyroidism and ophthalmopathy. Regions amplified from RNA transcripts were the TCR beta CDR3 regions. The TCR CDR3 was amplified in a first-round RT-PCR using the HTBI primer set. MiXCR, applied by TCRdb to the multiplex PCR reads, yields one record per CDR3 protein. In the table there are about 840,000 distinct CDR3 sequences, about two fifths of which are singletons. The sequencing input was blood. Source of these receptors: a man younger than 30 with Graves' hyperthyroidism.

Of note for this clonotype: One end of the junction varies from germline; a read error may be responsible. The chain carries TRBV2 and TRBJ2-5, with D perhaps TRBD2 (6 bases). Looked up from germline, CDR1 is SNHLY and CDR2 is FYNNEI. The CDR3 contains 14 residues. The CDR3, as DNA: TGTGCCAGCAGTTACCAGGACGGGGGAGAGCCCCAGTACTTC. As protein: CASSYQDGGEPQYF.

Concerning this clonotype itself: The junction departs from germline at one end; a sequencing error may be responsible. The chain combines TRBV5-1 with TRBJ1-1; D unresolved. Germline V CDR1 and CDR2: SGHRS, YFSETQ. CDR3 length: 13 amino acids. The CDR3 DNA reads TGTGCCAGCAGTCATGGTTTGGGCACTGAAGCTTTCTTT. It specifies CASSHGLGTEAFF.

The rearrangement joins TRBV7-8 to TRBJ1-5; perhaps TRBD1 as D (6 bases). The V gene's germline CDR1 is SGHVS and CDR2 FQNEAQ. The V end was cut by 8 bases, the J end by 9 bases, with 17 bases between. The CDR3 contains 13 residues. The CDR3 protein is CASAFPGAGPQHF. Here the CDR3 DNA reads TGTGCCAGCGCCTTTCCGGGGGCAGGGCCCCAGCATTTT.

The J gene is TRBJ1-1, the V gene TRBV20-1; D gene unclear. Germline loops: CDR1 DFQATT, CDR2 SNEGSKA (reference sequence). The CDR3 is made up of 14 amino acids. Trimming took off 3 bases at V and 1 base at J, with 12 bases between the two ends. The CDR3 DNA sequence: TGCAGTGCTAGTCAATTTGCCACGAACACTGAAGCTTTCTTT. It codes for CSASQFATNTEAFF.

The chain uses TRBV29-1 and TRBJ2-2, with 8 nucleotides matching TRBD1. J lost 7 bases, V lost 6 bases, and 13 bases had no gene match. Germline CDR1 and CDR2: SQVTM and ANQGSEA. CDR3 length equals 15 residues. The CDR3 loop reads CSVCRQGAGFGELFF. CDR3 nucleotides: TGCAGCGTCTGTCGGCAGGGGGCTGGGTTCGGGGAGCTGTTTTTT.

This clonotype was observed a few times. V and J are TRBV9 and TRBJ1-4, with 12 bases matching TRBD1. The DNA matches TRBJ2-2 better at its end, which makes the J call doubtful. Per germline, CDR1 SGDLS and CDR2 YYNGEE. The CDR3 contains 16 residues. The CDR3 DNA reads as TGTGCCAGCAGCGCTCCGGGACAGGGGGCCGGCGGGGAGCTGTTTTTT. This sequence encodes CASSAPGQGAGGELFF.

Details on this clonotype: The junction departs from germline at one end; a sequencing error may be responsible. This sequence joins TRBV7-8 and TRBJ2-7, with 8 bases matching TRBD2. CDR1 and CDR2 (germline): SGHVS, FQNEAQ. The CDR3 runs 11 residues. CDR3 residues: CASSYGGGPIF. Written as DNA, the CDR3 is TGTGCCAGCAGCTACGGCGGGGGGCCAATCTTC. Full variable domain (outside the CDR3, taken from reference TRBV7-8 and TRBJ2-7): GAGVSQSPRYKVAKRGQDVALRCDPISGHVSLFWYQQALGQGPEFLTYFQNEAQLDKSGLPSDRFFAERPEGSVSTLKIQRTQQEDSAVYLCASSYGGGPIFGPGTRLTVT.

In its sample, this clonotype was seen many times. An end of the junction does not agree with germline; a read error may underlie this. The chain carries TRBV5-1 and TRBJ2-7, with 13 nucleotides matching TRBD2. Per germline, CDR1 SGHRS and CDR2 YFSETQ. The CDR3 consists of 15 residues. CDR3: CASSPGLAGAYEQYF. As DNA, the CDR3 is TGTGCCAGCAGCCCAGGACTAGCGGGAGCTTACGAGCAGTACTTC.

The chain employs TRBV29-1 and TRBJ1-1; D is ambiguous. With 6 bases removed from V and 11 bases from J, the gap between germline ends came to 25 bases. CDR3 length: 14 amino acids. Germline V gene lookup returns CDR1 SQVTM and CDR2 ANQGSEA. The CDR3 region is CSVLIVYAADGAFF. The CDR3 DNA is TGCAGCGTCCTGATAGTTTACGCAGCGGATGGGGCTTTCTTT.

The V call is TRBV25-1, the J call TRBJ1-1, with 8 bases fitting TRBD1. This CDR3 has 14 residues. The J segment lost 3 bases and the V segment lost 7 bases, leaving 7 bases of the junction unmatched. Germline V CDR1 and CDR2: MGHDK, SYGVNS. The CDR3 region is CASNFDRGYTEAFF. The CDR3 DNA is TGTGCCAGCAACTTTGACAGGGGATACACTGAAGCTTTCTTT. The variable domain in full, completed from reference TRBV25-1 and TRBJ1-1, reads EADIYQTPRYLVIGTGKKITLECSQTMGHDKMYWYQQDPGMELHLIHYSYGVNSTEKGDLSSESTVSRIRTEHFPLTLESARPSHTSQYLCASNFDRGYTEAFFGQGTRLTVV.

At least ten counts were recorded for this clonotype. The rearrangement links TRBV19 to TRBJ1-1, with D hard to call. V lost 4 bases, J lost 3 bases, and 12 bases lay in between. CDR1 LNHDA and CDR2 SQIVND come from the germline V gene (reference sequence). The CDR3 has 14 residues. CDR3 sequence: CASSTRRRDTEAFF. The CDR3 DNA reads as TGTGCCAGTAGTACTCGGCGAAGGGACACTGAAGCTTTCTTT.

The rearrangement joins TRBV20-1 to TRBJ1-4; 9 bases map to TRBD1. This CDR3 has 17 residues. The germline gives CDR1 DFQATT, CDR2 SNEGSKA (reference sequence). The ends lost 0 bases at V and 10 bases at J; junction bases unmatched: 15. DNA of the CDR3: TGCAGTGCTAGAGATTCGAGTTTCGGGACAGGGTTGACAAAACTGTTTTTT. This encodes CSARDSSFGTGLTKLFF.

The gene calls are TRBV6-6 and TRBJ2-6, with D unclear. The germline V and J ends were trimmed by 5 bases and 0 bases, with 17 bases remaining between them. CDR3 length: 18 amino acids. Germline V gives CDR1 MNHNY, CDR2 SVGAGI (reference sequence). CDR3 protein: CASSRQANSFSGANVLTF. CDR3 DNA: TGTGCCAGCAGTCGTCAAGCCAACAGTTTCTCTGGGGCCAACGTCCTGACTTTC.

This clonotype showed up many times. The chain combines TRBV29-1 with TRBJ1-5; perhaps TRBD1 as D (6 bases). Per the germline V gene, CDR1 is SQVTM and CDR2 is ANQGSEA. CDR3 length: 13 amino acids. Trimming left V 4 bases short and J 3 bases short, with 10 bases between. The CDR3 DNA is TGCAGCGTTGCAGGGGAAGACAATCAGCCCCAGCATTTT. Encoded protein: CSVAGEDNQPQHF.

This clonotype was detected many times. The chain links TRBV7-9 to TRBJ1-5; unclear D gene. V lost 0 bases, J lost 8 bases, and 8 bases lay in between. The CDR3 covers 13 residues. CDR1 and CDR2 (germline): SEHNR, FQNEAQ (reference sequence). CDR3 residues: CASSLAPLEPQHF. In DNA, the CDR3 is TGTGCCAGCAGCTTAGCCCCCTTAGAGCCCCAGCATTTT.

This sequence joins TRBV20-1 and TRBJ2-5, with D uncertain. This CDR3 is 14 amino acids long. V was cut by 1 base and J by 5 bases, with 14 bases left in between. Looked up from germline, CDR1 is DFQATT and CDR2 is SNEGSKA (reference sequence). CDR3 region: CSARAPAFHETQYF. In DNA form, the CDR3 reads TGCAGTGCTAGAGCCCCAGCCTTTCATGAGACCCAGTACTTC.

CDR3 amino acids: CSATRQGWSYTF. The CDR3 DNA is TGCAGTGCCACGAGACAGGGGTGGAGCTACACCTTC. This chain uses TRBV20-1 with TRBJ1-2, with 8 bases matching TRBD1. CDR1 is DFQATT, CDR2 SNEGSKA, per germline (reference sequence). CDR3 size: 12 residues. J gave up 9 bases and V 6 bases, and 9 bases lay outside the gene matches.

The genes are TRBV29-1 and TRBJ1-1, with 8 nucleotides matching TRBD1. CDR3 size: 13 residues. CDR1 is SQVTM and CDR2 is ANQGSEA in the germline V gene. Trimming took 8 bases from V and 3 from J; bases not matched to a gene: 8. In nucleotides, the CDR3 is TGCAGCAACCCGACAGGGGAGGACACTGAAGCTTTCTTT. This encodes CSNPTGEDTEAFF.

This clonotype has a single count. The genes are TRBV7-9 and TRBJ1-2; D uncertain. The V gene lost 3 bases and the J gene lost 4 bases, with 9 bases spanning the gap. Germline V gives CDR1 SEHNR, CDR2 FQNEAQ (reference sequence). CDR3 length: 13 residues. CDR3 sequence: CASSFLGFYGYTF. The CDR3 nucleotides are TGTGCCAGCAGCTTCCTGGGGTTCTATGGCTACACCTTC.

This clonotype occurred many times. The DNA for the CDR3 is TGTGCCAGCAGCGCGGAACAGGGCCCCTATGGCTACACCTTC. Translation gives CASSAEQGPYGYTF. This sequence joins TRBV9 and TRBJ1-2; possibly TRBD1 for D (6 bases). Germline V gene data show CDR1 as SGDLS and CDR2 as YYNGEE. This CDR3 region has 14 residues. V lost 3 bases to trimming and J lost 4 bases, with 13 bases between them. Looking up the rest from reference TRBV9 and TRBJ1-2 gives the full variable domain: DSGVTQTPKHLITATGQRVTLRCSPRSGDLSVYWYQQSLDQGLQFLIQYYNGEERAKGNILERFSAQQFPDLHSELNLSSLELGDSALYFCASSAEQGPYGYTFGSGTRLTVV.